This TCR beta chain was found in a study of technical replicates of blood from several donors. The J segment lost 5 bases and the V segment lost 2 bases, leaving 6 bases of the junction unmatched. CDR3 length: 15 amino acids. Germline CDR1 and CDR2: MNHNS and SASEGT. Some clones are missing from TCRdb's copy, which holds only in-frame ones; the method was immunoSEQ multiplex PCR. The table shows around 80,000 clones, with 90% to 95% occurring only once. The TCR originated in a human donor in good health. The sample comprised T cells isolated from PBMCs. The chain uses TRBV6-1 and TRBJ2-7; TRBD2 matches 10 bases. The DNA for the CDR3 is TGTGCCAGCAGTGAACAAGCGGGAGGGACCAACGAGCAGTACTTC. This encodes CASSEQAGGTNEQYF.